These 22 T cell receptor beta chains came from one sample sequenced in a study of control samples from healthy donors and cancer patients. Sequencing used immunoSEQ multiplex PCR; TCRdb keeps in-frame clones, though not all of them. The sample holds more than 80,000 clones, about 92% seen once. Sequenced material: blood. These receptor sequences come from a man aged 18 to 29 in good health.

The genes are TRBV10-1 and TRBJ1-1; D is perhaps TRBD1 (6 bases). This CDR3 region has 14 residues. V was pared by 8 bases and J by 1 base, with 14 bases between. Germline CDR1 and CDR2: WNHNN and SYGVQD (reference sequence). The CDR3 DNA follows: TGCGCCAGCCTTGAGACAGGCTCGAACACTGAAGCTTTCTTT. This translates into CASLETGSNTEAFF.

The rearrangement links TRBV27 to TRBJ2-7, with 10 bases that match TRBD1. CDR1 is MNHEY, CDR2 SMNVEV, per germline (reference sequence). Unmatched junction bases numbered 7, after V lost 0 bases and J lost 5 bases. The CDR3 extends over 16 amino acids. CDR3 loop: CASSLSSGDRGHEQYF. DNA of the CDR3: TGTGCCAGCAGTTTATCCTCTGGGGACAGGGGCCACGAGCAGTACTTC.

The V and J genes are TRBV25-1 and TRBJ2-1; TRBD2 matches at 14 bases. V trimming: 3 bases; J trimming: 4 bases; junction bases outside the gene matches: 5. Germline V gene lookup returns CDR1 MGHDK and CDR2 SYGVNS. The CDR3 has 17 amino acids. CDR3 sequence reads: CASSEAGLAGEYNEQFF. CDR3 bases: TGTGCCAGCAGTGAGGCGGGACTAGCGGGAGAATACAATGAGCAGTTCTTC.

The chain is built from TRBV19 and TRBJ1-2; tentative D call: TRBD1 (6 bases). In germline, CDR1 is LNHDA, CDR2 SQIVND (reference sequence). Trimming took off 5 bases at V and 2 bases at J, with 9 bases between the two ends. CDR3 size: 13 residues. CDR3 in amino acids: CASSEGQNYGYTF. The CDR3 nucleotides are TGTGCCAGTAGTGAGGGACAAAACTATGGCTACACCTTC.

This chain links TRBV12-3 or TRBV12-4 with TRBJ1-4; unclear D gene. V lost 8 bases and J 0 bases, leaving 4 bases between the germline ends. The CDR3 has 12 residues. This CDR3 reads CASATTNEKLFF. The CDR3 coding sequence is TGTGCCAGCGCCACAACTAATGAAAAACTGTTTTTT.

The chain carries TRBV2 and TRBJ2-1; 11 nucleotides line up with TRBD1. CDR3 size: 16 residues. From germline, CDR1 is SNHLY and CDR2 FYNNEI. Losses at the gene ends were 4 bases for V and 7 bases for J; bases not matched to a gene: 9. CDR3 DNA sequence: TGTGCCAGCAGTGCACCGGGACAGGGGGTTTTAAATGAGCAGTTCTTC. Its translation is CASSAPGQGVLNEQFF. Full variable domain (missing parts from reference TRBV2 and TRBJ2-1): EPEVTQTPSHQVTQMGQEVILRCVPISNHLYFYWYRQILGQKVEFLVSFYNNEISEKSEIFDDQFSVERPDGSNFTLKIRSTKLEDSAMYFCASSAPGQGVLNEQFFGPGTRLTVL.

The genes are TRBV6-5 and TRBJ1-1, with a possible D match to TRBD1 (5 bases). V lost 6 bases, J lost 4 bases, and 12 bases lay in between. There are 13 residues in the CDR3. The germline CDR1 and CDR2 sequences are MNHEY and SVGAGI. The CDR3 protein is CASRMGGGTEAFF. CDR3 DNA: TGTGCCAGCAGGATGGGGGGGGGCACTGAAGCTTTCTTT.

This clone is a singleton in its sample. V usage is TRBV27 and J usage is TRBJ2-2; TRBD1 might be the D (5 bases). Trimming took off 9 bases at V and 4 bases at J, with 15 bases between the two ends. The CDR3 is 14 residues long. In germline, CDR1 is MNHEY, CDR2 SMNVEV (reference sequence). CDR3 sequence reads: CASRATRGTGELFF. Written as DNA, the CDR3 is TGTGCCAGTAGGGCAACAAGGGGCACCGGGGAGCTGTTTTTT.

The chain joins TRBV11-2 to TRBJ1-1; the match to TRBD1 covers 9 bases. Unmatched junction bases numbered 11, after V lost 8 bases and J lost 4 bases. CDR1 is SGHAT, CDR2 FQNNGV, per germline. The CDR3 is 15 residues long. CDR3 sequence: CASETTGQGFTEAFF. The CDR3 coding sequence is TGTGCCAGCGAGACCACGGGACAGGGTTTCACTGAAGCTTTCTTT.

V usage is TRBV14 and J usage is TRBJ1-6; the match to TRBD1 covers 7 bases. The CDR3 spans 16 residues. The germline gives CDR1 SGHDN, CDR2 FVKESK. The V and J ends lost 3 bases and 9 bases, in that order; junction bases with no gene match: 11. The CDR3 here is CASSHPTGAPTSPLHF. CDR3 in DNA: TGTGCCAGCAGCCATCCCACAGGGGCCCCTACTTCACCCCTCCACTTT.

The chain links TRBV27 to TRBJ2-7; possibly TRBD2 for D (5 bases). The germline gives CDR1 MNHEY, CDR2 SMNVEV (reference sequence). The germline V and J ends were trimmed by 6 bases and 2 bases, with 11 bases remaining between them. The length of the CDR3 is 13 residues. The CDR3 DNA sequence: TGTGCCAGCAGGGACTTGGTCGCCTACGAGCAGTACTTC. Encoded protein: CASRDLVAYEQYF.

The rearrangement joins TRBV5-1 to TRBJ1-4; no reliable D call. The CDR3 is made up of 15 amino acids. Deletions cut 0 bases from V and 0 bases from J, with 6 bases between. The germline CDR1 and CDR2 sequences are SGHRS and YFSETQ. CDR3 amino acids: CASSLVPTTNEKLFF. DNA for the CDR3: TGCGCCAGCAGCTTGGTCCCGACAACTAATGAAAAACTGTTTTTT.

The chain combines TRBV30 with TRBJ1-5; D is unresolved. Germline CDR1 reads GTSNPN; CDR2 reads SVGIG (reference sequence). The CDR3 sequence is 15 residues long. The germline V and J ends were trimmed by 1 base and 5 bases, with 15 bases remaining between them. This chain's CDR3 is CAWSARGLYDQPQHF. The CDR3 DNA reads as TGTGCCTGGAGTGCCCGTGGCCTGTACGATCAGCCCCAGCATTTT.

The V and J genes are TRBV6-5 and TRBJ1-1; perhaps TRBD1 as D (5 bases). Germline V lookup: CDR1 MNHEY, CDR2 SVGAGI. The CDR3 runs to 14 residues. V lost 4 bases and J lost 4, with 13 bases in between. The CDR3 is CASSSQVRVTEAFF. The DNA for the CDR3 is TGTGCCAGCAGTTCCCAGGTCAGGGTCACTGAAGCTTTCTTT.

In DNA, the CDR3 is TGTGCCAGCAGCACCGGCGGTGAGGGGGCGATCACTGAAGCTTTCTTT. Its translation is CASSTGGEGAITEAFF. The chain uses TRBV5-6 and TRBJ1-1; 7 positions match TRBD1. Trimming removed 4 bases from V and 4 bases from J; junction bases left unmatched: 13. This CDR3 is built from 16 residues. The V gene's germline CDR1 is SGHDT and CDR2 YYEEEE.

The chain joins TRBV11-2 to TRBJ2-5; either TRBD1 or TRBD2 may supply D (5 bases each). The CDR3 consists of 14 residues. The V gene lost 7 bases and the J gene lost 0 bases, with 12 bases spanning the gap. The germline gives CDR1 SGHAT, CDR2 FQNNGV. As DNA, the CDR3 is TGTGCCAGCACCCCAGAGGGGTACCAAGAGACCCAGTACTTC. It yields the protein CASTPEGYQETQYF.

The CDR3 is CASSLGGGGYTF. The CDR3 DNA reads TGTGCCAGCAGCTTAGGAGGGGGTGGCTACACCTTC. The V call is TRBV11-2, the J call TRBJ1-2; a possible D gene is TRBD1 (6 bases). The CDR3 extends over 12 amino acids. CDR1 and CDR2 from the germline V gene are SGHAT and FQNNGV. V shed 1 base and J shed 7 bases, with 7 bases lying between them.

The chain joins TRBV2 to TRBJ1-1; 8 positions match TRBD1. Germline V gene sequence: CDR1 SNHLY, CDR2 FYNNEI. With V trimmed by 1 base and J by 8 bases, 12 bases remained unmatched. The CDR3 contains 16 residues. The CDR3 coding sequence is TGTGCCAGCAGTGAAGAGGGCCCGAGGCAGGGGGCAGAAGCTTTCTTT. Encoded protein: CASSEEGPRQGAEAFF.

The gene calls are TRBV3-1 (or the pseudogene TRBV3-2) and TRBJ2-1; no clear D gene. Trimming removed 3 bases at V and 1 base at J, with 1 base between. This CDR3 region has 12 residues. Germline V gene data show CDR1 as LGHDT and CDR2 as YNNKEL (reference sequence). The chain's CDR3 is CASSQSYNEQFF. In DNA, the CDR3 is TGTGCCAGCAGCCAGTCCTACAATGAGCAGTTCTTC.

The chain joins TRBV2 to TRBJ2-7, with D perhaps matching TRBD1 (6 bases). CDR3 length: 13 amino acids. Germline lookup yields CDR1 SNHLY and CDR2 FYNNEI. Trimming left V 5 bases short and J 3 bases short, with 11 bases between. CDR3 sequence reads: CASSPGQLYEQYF. In DNA form, the CDR3 reads TGTGCCAGCAGTCCGGGACAACTCTACGAGCAGTACTTC.

This chain links TRBV5-5 with TRBJ2-7; perhaps TRBD1 as D (5 bases). Per germline, CDR1 SGHKS and CDR2 YYEKEE (reference sequence). The CDR3 runs to 15 residues. Trimming took 0 bases from V and 2 from J, leaving 12 bases between them. This CDR3 is CASSLAPDTTYEQYF. The CDR3 coding sequence is TGTGCCAGCAGCTTGGCCCCGGACACCACCTACGAGCAGTACTTC. Based on the CDR3 plus reference TRBV5-5 and TRBJ2-7, the full variable domain is DAGVTQSPTHLIKTRGQQVTLRCSPISGHKSVSWYQQVLGQGPQFIFQYYEKEERGRGNFPDRFSARQFPNYSSELNVNALLLGDSALYLCASSLAPDTTYEQYFGPGTRLTVT.

This chain connects TRBV29-1 to TRBJ1-2; D ambiguous. Germline V lookup: CDR1 SQVTM, CDR2 ANQGSEA. This CDR3 is built from 15 residues. V shed 4 bases and J shed 4 bases, with 19 bases lying between them. For the CDR3, the DNA is TGCAGCGTTGTACGCAGCCCGACCTTAGCCTATGGCTACACCTTC. Translating gives CSVVRSPTLAYGYTF.